A selection of T cell receptor beta chains follows, all from one sample in a study of early T cells in non-severe SARS-CoV-2 infection. TCRdb used MiXCR to reprocess the 5' RACE reads, holding one entry per CDR3 protein. The data hold about 60,000 distinct CDR3 sequences, with about 15% observed a single time. The specimen comprised whole blood, sampled at baseline. These receptors were obtained from an adult who was a healthcare worker with PCR-confirmed SARS-CoV-2 infection or an uninfected control (not recorded which). Each CDR3 is given with its conserved first and last residue. A D gene is named only where the DNA matches it firmly. Rows give clone size only sometimes, using once, few, many, or a class for an expanded clone.

size	V	J	D	CDR3	DNA
many	TRBV28	TRBJ1-2	NA	CASSLDVGGAGYTF	TGTGCCAGCAGTTTAGATGTCGGGGGCGCTGGCTACACCTTC
few	TRBV20-1	TRBJ2-1	TRBD2	CSVPGLADYNEQFF	TGCAGTGTCCCTGGTCTAGCGGATTACAATGAGCAGTTCTTC
NA	TRBV2	TRBJ1-2	NA	CASSPLTTVAGYTF	TGTGCCAGCAGTCCCTTAACAACTGTCGCTGGCTACACCTTC
many	TRBV6-1	TRBJ2-3	TRBD2	CASSEEAGGSDTQYF	TGTGCCAGCAGTGAAGAAGCGGGGGGGTCAGATACGCAGTATTTT
NA	TRBV4-2	TRBJ2-2	TRBD2	CASSQGGGVSGELFF	TGTGCCAGCAGCCAAGGGGGAGGGGTCTCCGGGGAGCTGTTTTTT
few	TRBV7-8	TRBJ1-1	NA	CASSSGTPNTEAFF	TGTGCCAGCAGCTCCGGGACACCGAACACTGAAGCTTTCTTT
few	TRBV6-5	TRBJ2-1	NA	CASSPHRGNEQFF	TGTGCCAGCAGTCCCCACCGGGGCAATGAGCAGTTCTTC
NA	TRBV12-3/TRBV12-4	TRBJ2-7	TRBD1	CASSLGSRTGSSYEQYF	TGTGCCAGCAGTTTGGGAAGTCGGACAGGGAGCTCCTACGAGCAGTACTTC
NA	TRBV12-3/TRBV12-4	TRBJ2-3	TRBD1	CASSYRGADTQYF	TGTGCCAGCAGTTACAGGGGCGCAGATACGCAGTATTTT
few	TRBV11-2	TRBJ2-1	NA	CASSLDRWGNEQFF	TGTGCCAGCAGCTTAGATCGTTGGGGGAATGAGCAGTTCTTC
NA	TRBV28	TRBJ1-5	NA	CASSFGAGIRQPQHF	TGTGCCAGCAGTTTCGGGGCGGGGATTCGTCAGCCCCAGCATTTT
NA	TRBV18	TRBJ2-7	NA	CASSPPPGSTVGEYF	TGTGCCAGCTCACCTCCCCCTGGATCGACCGTAGGGGAGTACTTC
NA	TRBV7-9	TRBJ2-1	TRBD2	CASSLPSGSPYNEQFF	TGTGCCAGCAGCTTACCAAGCGGGAGCCCCTACAATGAGCAGTTCTTC
NA	TRBV5-1	TRBJ2-7	NA	CASSFDPSSYEQYF	TGCGCCAGCAGCTTCGACCCGAGCTCCTACGAGCAGTACTTC
NA	TRBV30	TRBJ2-2	NA	CAWRAGPGELFF	TGTGCCTGGAGGGCAGGGCCCGGGGAGCTGTTTTTT
NA	TRBV11-2	TRBJ2-7	NA	CASSLPTGREQYF	TGTGCCAGCAGCTTACCCACAGGGCGCGAGCAGTACTTC
NA	TRBV7-9	TRBJ1-1	TRBD1	CASSSGQAASGAFF	TGTGCCAGCAGCTCGGGACAGGCCGCATCGGGAGCTTTCTTT
few	TRBV10-3	TRBJ2-3	NA	CAIGTDTQYF	TGTGCCATCGGGACAGATACGCAGTATTTT
NA	TRBV11-3	TRBJ2-1	NA	CASSLDSASYNEQFF	TGTGCCAGCAGCTTAGACAGCGCTTCCTACAATGAGCAGTTCTTC
NA	TRBV12-3/TRBV12-4	TRBJ2-2	NA	CASSFWGGRSTGELFF	TGTGCCAGCAGTTTCTGGGGGGGCCGGAGCACCGGGGAGCTGTTTTTT
NA	TRBV7-9	TRBJ2-6	NA	CASSPGGTDSDGANVLTF	TGTGCCAGCAGCCCGGGGGGGACAGACTCAGATGGGGCCAACGTCCTGACTTTC
few	TRBV12-3/TRBV12-4	TRBJ1-3	NA	CASSPGNTIYF	TGTGCCAGCAGTCCGGGAAACACCATATATTTT
few	TRBV7-9	TRBJ2-1	TRBD2	CASSRVAGGYNEQFF	TGTGCCAGCAGCCGAGTAGCGGGGGGCTACAATGAGCAGTTCTTC
few	TRBV28	TRBJ1-1	NA	CASIEMGTEAFF	TGTGCCAGCATTGAAATGGGCACTGAAGCTTTCTTT
NA	TRBV28	TRBJ2-7	TRBD2	CASSSTSVVEQYF	TGTGCCAGCAGTTCAACTAGCGTGGTCGAGCAGTACTTC
NA	TRBV11-2	TRBJ2-5	TRBD1	CASSPGYRGLQETQYF	TGTGCCAGCAGCCCCGGTTACAGGGGCCTACAAGAGACCCAGTACTTC
few	TRBV7-9	TRBJ2-7	TRBD2	CASSQGLAGASYEQYF	TGTGCCAGCAGCCAGGGACTAGCGGGAGCTAGCTACGAGCAGTACTTC
many	TRBV4-1	TRBJ2-2	TRBD1	CASSRKRQGARSTGELFF	TGCGCCAGCAGCCGTAAAAGGCAGGGGGCGCGAAGCACCGGGGAGCTGTTTTTT
many	TRBV28	TRBJ2-7	TRBD2	CASSSLEPSGRNEQYF	TGTGCCAGCAGTTCCCTTGAACCTAGCGGGAGGAACGAGCAGTACTTC
NA	TRBV7-8	TRBJ2-2	TRBD1	CASTTRGLGQENTGELFF	TGTGCCAGCACCACAAGGGGGTTAGGACAGGAGAACACCGGGGAGCTGTTTTTT
NA	TRBV5-1	TRBJ2-3	NA	CASSLDGGGDTQYF	TGCGCCAGCAGCTTGGATGGAGGGGGAGATACGCAGTATTTT
few	TRBV4-2	TRBJ2-1	TRBD2	CASSQGLAIDEQFF	TGTGCCAGCAGCCAGGGACTAGCAATCGATGAGCAGTTCTTC
NA	TRBV7-3	TRBJ2-2	NA	CASSRTAGELFF	TGTGCCAGCAGCCGGACAGCCGGGGAGCTGTTTTTT